This T cell receptor beta chain was obtained from a study of T cell responses to AZD1222 COVID-19 vaccine. The CDR3 runs 15 residues. Germline V gene lookup returns CDR1 LGHNA and CDR2 YSLEER. V was shortened by 3 bases and J by 6 bases, with 15 bases between the two germline ends. Investigators merged groups given second doses at roughly 4 or roughly 12 weeks. The method was immunoSEQ multiplex PCR; TCRdb's version includes in-frame clones alone and lacks a portion of them. The data contain approximately 100,000 clones, nearly 90% of them singletons. The source was peripheral blood, collected 28 days after the second AZD1222 dose. The clonotype comes from an adult who received the AZD1222 COVID-19 vaccine. The gene calls are TRBV4-3 and TRBJ2-1, with a possible D match to TRBD2 (6 bases). This CDR3 reads CASSQSSEAPNEQFF. The CDR3 DNA follows: TGCGCCAGCAGCCAGTCTAGCGAGGCCCCCAATGAGCAGTTCTTC.